The table lists the clone carrying this T cell receptor beta chain with a count of one. The sample comes from a study of blood T cell repertoires in COVID-19. At the level of the study: Spain, Italy and the United States supplied samples that represented acute and convalescent COVID-19. Sources were T cells, B-cell-depleted T cells, or PBMCs; the material itself was cDNA or gDNA.

How the authors handled the data: Counts of nucleated cells, estimated from reference gene primer amplification, were obtained. Using immunoSEQ multiplex PCR, the repertoire was profiled, and TCRdb retains in-frame clones only, with some absent. The DNA gave D and trimming, while V, J and clone size come from that table. The sample contains 150,000 to 180,000 clones, 70% to 90% of which appear only once. Germline V gene sequence: CDR1 SGHNT, CDR2 YYREEE (reference sequence). V gave up 6 bases and J gave up 6 bases, with 24 bases separating them. The CDR3 contains 17 residues. The chain joins TRBV5-4 to TRBJ2-2; TRBD2 might be the D (7 bases). The sequenced sample consisted of peripheral blood. The clonotype originates from a woman in her 70s with acute or convalescent COVID-19. The CDR3 DNA reads TGTGCCAGCACCCATAACCGTGGGGGGGCCTTTTCCGGGGAGCTGTTTTTT. Protein: CASTHNRGGAFSGELFF.